The entry below describes one T cell receptor beta chain. The V and J ends lost 3 bases and 4 bases respectively, with 11 bases between them. There are 13 residues in the CDR3. The germline gives CDR1 SGHNT, CDR2 YYREEE (reference sequence). Individually, cDNA molecules had unique molecular identifiers attached to them. Each CDR3 protein is one row after TCRdb ran MiXCR on the 5' RACE reads. The table lists about 50,000 distinct CDR3 sequences, over 10% of them singletons. This sample was taken from a study of early T cells in non-severe SARS-CoV-2 infection. Sequencing was done on a sample of whole blood. The V and J genes are TRBV5-4 and TRBJ2-7; unclear D gene. The clonotype was recovered from an adult who was a healthcare worker with PCR-confirmed SARS-CoV-2 infection or an uninfected control (not recorded which). The CDR3 spells CASSSTAAYEQYF. In DNA, the CDR3 is TGTGCCAGCAGCTCCACTGCGGCATACGAGCAGTACTTC.